This T cell receptor beta chain was documented in a study of T-cell reconstitution after alpha-beta-depleted transplantation in children. Unique molecular identifiers tagged the TCRbeta library. From the PCR reads, TCRdb called clonotypes with MiXCR, one entry per CDR3 protein. The sample includes some 120,000 distinct CDR3 sequences, under 25% of them seen just once. CDR1 SGHRS and CDR2 YFSETQ come from the germline V gene. Trimming pared 2 bases from V and 5 bases from J, leaving 11 bases between. This CDR3 region has 14 residues. The sequences come from PBMCs, mostly from graft donor cells, collected 180 days after TCRalphabeta/CD19-depleted stem cell transplant. The chain recombines TRBV5-1 with TRBJ2-1; D tentatively fits TRBD1 or TRBD2 (5 bases each). The TCR sequence derives from a male patient aged 2-15 years who had a stem cell transplant for chronic granulomatous disease, so the T cells may come from the graft donor. CDR3 sequence (DNA): TGCGCCAGCAGCTTCAGCCGGGGCAACAATGAGCAGTTCTTC. Its translation is CASSFSRGNNEQFF.